The 12 T cell receptor beta chains in this list originate from one sample, sequenced in a study of PD-1 blockade in classical Hodgkin lymphoma. Each of the patients experienced relapse following autologous stem cell transplantation, and their brentuximab vedotin exposure differed. The assay was immunoSEQ multiplex PCR, and TCRdb's table has in-frame clones only and misses some. Here the sample spans 65,000 to 95,000 clones, approximately 88% being singletons. Here the sequenced sample was peripheral blood mononuclear cells (PBMCs), taken at baseline. These receptors came from a human donor with classical Hodgkin lymphoma.

The rearrangement uses TRBV6-4 and TRBJ2-7, with D perhaps TRBD2 (5 bases). This CDR3 has 14 amino acids. The ends were cut back, 7 bases at V and 3 bases at J, with 16 bases in the middle. Germline loops: CDR1 MRHNA, CDR2 SNTAGT. Here the CDR3 reads CASNRGAFLYEQYF. CDR3 in DNA: TGTGCCAGCAATCGGGGAGCGTTCCTCTACGAGCAGTACTTC.

The chain employs TRBV30 and TRBJ1-3, with unresolved D. Germline lookup yields CDR1 GTSNPN and CDR2 SVGIG (reference sequence). This CDR3 is built from 12 residues. Trimming pared 3 bases from V and 2 bases from J, leaving 5 bases between. This CDR3 reads CAWSEAGNTIYF. For the CDR3, the DNA is TGTGCCTGGAGCGAAGCTGGAAACACCATATATTTT.

The gene calls are TRBV5-5 and TRBJ2-3; D gene ambiguous. This CDR3 is 14 amino acids long. Germline V gene lookup returns CDR1 SGHKS and CDR2 YYEKEE (reference sequence). With 0 bases removed from V and 2 bases from J, the gap between germline ends came to 7 bases. Written as DNA, the CDR3 is TGTGCCAGCAGCTTGGTAGTCTACACAGATACGCAGTATTTT. Protein product: CASSLVVYTDTQYF. Supplemented by reference TRBV5-5 and TRBJ2-3, the full variable domain reads DAGVTQSPTHLIKTRGQQVTLRCSPISGHKSVSWYQQVLGQGPQFIFQYYEKEERGRGNFPDRFSARQFPNYSSELNVNALLLGDSALYLCASSLVVYTDTQYFGPGTRLTVL.

Only one count was recorded for this clone. This chain joins TRBV6-5 and TRBJ1-1; TRBD1 matches at 8 bases. V dropped 5 bases and J dropped 2; count of bases not matched to a gene: 7. CDR3 length: 15 amino acids. Germline lookup yields CDR1 MNHEY and CDR2 SVGAGI. CDR3 sequence reads: CASSHPTGGNTEAFF. In DNA form, the CDR3 reads TGTGCCAGCAGTCATCCCACAGGGGGAAACACTGAAGCTTTCTTT.

The chain has TRBV11-1 and TRBJ2-7; D is perhaps TRBD1 or TRBD2 (5 bases each). The germline V gene encodes CDR1 SGHAT and CDR2 FQDESV (reference sequence). This CDR3 is built from 14 residues. The ends were cut back, 0 bases at V and 6 bases at J, with 12 bases in the middle. CDR3 sequence: CASSLAGTRREQYF. In DNA form, the CDR3 reads TGTGCCAGCAGCTTAGCCGGGACCCGTCGCGAGCAGTACTTC. Based on the CDR3 plus reference TRBV11-1 and TRBJ2-7, the full variable domain is EAEVAQSPRYKITEKSQAVAFWCDPISGHATLYWYRQILGQGPELLVQFQDESVVDDSQLPKDRFSAERLKGVDSTLKIQPAELGDSAMYLCASSLAGTRREQYFGPGTRLTVT.

The chain joins TRBV6-8 to TRBJ2-5; D is possibly TRBD1 (6 bases). CDR3 size: 14 residues. The germline V gene encodes CDR1 MNHGY and CDR2 SAAAGT. V lost 6 bases, J lost 1 base, and 12 bases lay in between. CDR3 amino acids: CASSSWGPQETQYF. The CDR3 bases are TGTGCCAGCAGCTCCTGGGGGCCCCAAGAGACCCAGTACTTC.

In the case of this clone: Other DNA sequences in the sample encode the same CDR3. The chain is built from TRBV5-1 and TRBJ1-3; D possibly corresponds to TRBD1 (6 bases). The CDR3 totals 15 residues. Germline loops: CDR1 SGHRS, CDR2 YFSETQ. Trimming took 0 bases from V and 0 from J, leaving 7 bases between them. The CDR3 region is CASSLVGGSGNTIYF. The CDR3 coding sequence is TGCGCCAGCAGCTTGGTAGGGGGCTCTGGAAACACCATATATTTT.

In DNA form, the CDR3 reads TGTGCTAGTGGTTTGCATACGAACTATGGCTACACCTTC. Protein sequence: CASGLHTNYGYTF. The chain has TRBV12-5 and TRBJ1-2; no clear D. Germline CDR1 reads LGHNT; CDR2 reads FRNRAP. The CDR3 runs 13 residues. Trimming removed 2 bases from V and 2 bases from J, with 6 bases in between.

The chain carries TRBV5-4 and TRBJ1-1, with 10 bases fitting TRBD1. The CDR3 loop spans 15 amino acids. V trimming: 4 bases; J trimming: 5 bases; junction bases outside the gene matches: 8. Germline V gene sequence: CDR1 SGHNT, CDR2 YYREEE (reference sequence). CDR3 coding DNA: TGTGCCAGCAGCCCCCGGGGACAGGGGAAAACTGAAGCTTTCTTT. It translates to CASSPRGQGKTEAFF. Combining the CDR3 with reference TRBV5-4 and TRBJ1-1 gives the whole variable domain ETGVTQSPTHLIKTRGQQVTLRCSSQSGHNTVSWYQQALGQGPQFIFQYYREEENGRGNFPPRFSGLQFPNYSSELNVNALELDDSALYLCASSPRGQGKTEAFFGQGTRLTVV.

This clone was recorded a few times. J is TRBJ2-7 and V is TRBV19, with a tentative D call TRBD2 (6 bases). The CDR3 sequence is 17 residues long. V was cut by 3 bases and J by 3 bases, with 21 bases left in between. In germline, CDR1 is LNHDA, CDR2 SQIVND (reference sequence). The CDR3 spells CASSIGGLVGDSYEQYF. In nucleotides, the CDR3 is TGTGCCAGTAGTATCGGGGGTCTGGTGGGAGATAGCTACGAGCAGTACTTC.

V gene TRBV15 combines with J gene TRBJ2-1; D is uncertain. Germline CDR1 and CDR2: LNHNV and YYDKDF (reference sequence). The CDR3 sequence is 13 residues long. V dropped 3 bases and J dropped 0 bases, with 3 bases sitting between them. The CDR3 protein is CATSSSSYNEQFF. The CDR3 nucleotides are TGTGCCACCAGCAGTAGCTCCTACAATGAGCAGTTCTTC.

This chain connects TRBV10-3 to TRBJ1-5; a possible D gene is TRBD1 (6 bases). Germline V CDR1 and CDR2: ENHRY, SYGVKD. V lost 3 bases, J lost 5 bases, and 14 bases lay in between. CDR3 length equals 15 residues. CDR3 amino acids: CAISDGRGYDQPQHF. The CDR3 region has the DNA TGTGCCATCAGTGATGGCAGGGGCTATGATCAGCCCCAGCATTTT.